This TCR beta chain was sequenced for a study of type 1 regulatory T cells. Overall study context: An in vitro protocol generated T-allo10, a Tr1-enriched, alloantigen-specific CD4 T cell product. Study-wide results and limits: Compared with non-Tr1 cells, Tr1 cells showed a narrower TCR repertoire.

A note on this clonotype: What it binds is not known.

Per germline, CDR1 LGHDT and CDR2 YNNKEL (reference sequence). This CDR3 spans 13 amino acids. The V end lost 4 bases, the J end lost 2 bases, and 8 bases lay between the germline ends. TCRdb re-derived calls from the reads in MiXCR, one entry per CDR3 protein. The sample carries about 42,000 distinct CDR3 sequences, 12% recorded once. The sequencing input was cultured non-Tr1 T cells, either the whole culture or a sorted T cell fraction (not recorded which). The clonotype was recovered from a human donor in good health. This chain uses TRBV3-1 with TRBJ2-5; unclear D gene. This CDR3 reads CASSLSWQETQYF. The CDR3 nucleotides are TGTGCCAGCAGCCTCTCCTGGCAAGAGACCCAGTACTTC.